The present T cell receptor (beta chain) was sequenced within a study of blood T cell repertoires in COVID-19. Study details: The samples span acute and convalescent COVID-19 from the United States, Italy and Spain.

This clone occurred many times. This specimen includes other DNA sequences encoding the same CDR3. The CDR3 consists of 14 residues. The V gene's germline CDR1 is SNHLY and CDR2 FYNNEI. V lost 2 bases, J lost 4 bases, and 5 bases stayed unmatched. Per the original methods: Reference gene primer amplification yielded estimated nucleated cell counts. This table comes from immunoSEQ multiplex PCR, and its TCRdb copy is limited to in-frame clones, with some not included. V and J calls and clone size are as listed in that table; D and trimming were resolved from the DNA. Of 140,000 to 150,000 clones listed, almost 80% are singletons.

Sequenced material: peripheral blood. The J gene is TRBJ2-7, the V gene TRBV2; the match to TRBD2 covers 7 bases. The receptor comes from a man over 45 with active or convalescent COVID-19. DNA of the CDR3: TGTGCCAGCAGTGAACGCGGGAGAGCTTACGAGCAGTACTTC. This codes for CASSERGRAYEQYF.